This T cell receptor beta chain was documented in a study of T cell responses to AZD1222 COVID-19 vaccine (dated by TCRdb to 2020 to 2022). Turning to the overall study: TCR sequencing covered over 230 trial participants: 207 given two doses of AZD1222 and 26 given two doses of MenACWY control vaccine. Enrollment into the trials was organized by age into subgroups of 18-55, 56-69 and 70-plus years, and those subgroups contained roughly 150, 30 and 60 TCR-sequenced participants, respectively. Results the study describes overall, beyond this receptor: In the small 56-69-year group, the increase in depth fell short of significance, most likely because of low power. Because no day 14 peak-response samples were available, the repertoires could be characterized only after the peak T cell response. A significant rise in spike-specific TCR breadth and depth was observed after two AZD1222 doses relative to day 0 and relative to MenACWY recipients. Vaccine-associated CD4 TCRs spanned the whole spike protein, with dominant responses in regions 160-218 and 743-854. Most participants were white British and females outnumbered males, and the authors suggested that clonal diversity may have been underestimated. Only a handful of AZD1222 recipients were SARS-CoV-2 seropositive at baseline, limiting conclusions about previously exposed vaccinees. Nearly half of unique spike-specific TCRs reportedly recognized epitopes outside regions mutated in the B.1.351 and B.1.1.7 variants.

Details on this clone: There is no known antigen for this receptor. Within one base of it there is no much larger clone, and no base qualities were kept. This same CDR3 is encoded by further DNA sequences in the sample.

In the paper's terms, the time point label means: baseline before first vaccination. Read against the paper, the sample's treatment or condition label means: meningococcal conjugate vaccine given as trial control. Vaccinee samples came from UK trials COV001 and COV002, including a single-blind randomized controlled phase 2/3 trial of AZD1222 (ChAdOx1 nCoV-19) in healthy adults. For TCRbeta chain sequencing, PBMC samples from trial participants were taken at day 0 and at day 28 after the second dose. The CDR3 regions of human TCRbeta chains were subjected to immunosequencing. As for how the authors treated the data: Repertoire TCRs were checked for matches against a reference library of SARS-CoV-2-specific TCRs that had been generated using the MIRA antigen-specificity platform. Breadth was defined as the fraction of unique TCRs that were SARS-CoV-2-associated, and depth was defined as the fraction of total T cells that were SARS-CoV-2-associated. Each spike-specific TCR was assigned to its reactive spike region and to a CD4 or CD8 class using the MIRA data. Log10-transformed breadth and depth values were compared by one-way ANOVA with Sidak's multiple comparisons tests. TCRdb provides this immuneACCESS table in a form limited to in-frame rearrangements. Some clones are lacking; in checked studies, under half of them reflect an unresolved V gene, and why the rest are absent is not known. The DNA gave D and trimming, while V, J and clone size come from that table. Across this sample there are approximately 89,000 clones, with under 95% seen only once. The ten largest clones capture 3.5% to 5% of the sample.

The CDR3 runs 15 amino acids, cysteine and phenylalanine included. Solely the CDR3 DNA is kept, with 45 bases framed from the first base. V is clipped by 6 bases and J by 3 bases, and the sequence between their germline boundaries is 15 bases long. CDR1 KGHDR and CDR2 SFDVKD were looked up in the germline V gene. Sequenced material: peripheral blood, taken on day 0 of MenACWY control vaccination. The sequence was obtained from an adult in good health. This chain is built from TRBV24-1 and TRBJ2-3; TRBD2 is perhaps the D gene, given 6 matching bases. The base sequence is TGTGCCACCAGTCCCTCGGGGCGGGAAACAGATACGCAGTATTTT. Its product reads: CATSPSGRETDTQYF.